Listed here are 4 T cell receptor beta chains from one sample, sequenced in a study of early T cells in non-severe SARS-CoV-2 infection. TCRdb re-called the 5' RACE reads with MiXCR, one entry per CDR3 protein. The sample consists of tens of thousands of distinct CDR3 sequences, around 15% of them appearing once. The sample taken for sequencing was whole blood. The receptors were sampled from an adult who was a healthcare worker with PCR-confirmed SARS-CoV-2 infection or an uninfected control (not recorded which).

The chain carries TRBV29-1 and TRBJ1-2; TRBD1 might be the D (6 bases). This CDR3 has 14 residues. Trimming removed 3 bases at V and 8 bases at J, with 19 bases between. Germline V gene sequence: CDR1 SQVTM, CDR2 ANQGSEA. CDR3: CSVEIPWDTKGYTF. CDR3 DNA sequence: TGCAGCGTTGAGATACCTTGGGACACCAAGGGCTACACCTTC.

The chain couples TRBV6-5 to TRBJ2-3, with D perhaps TRBD1 (5 bases). Trimming shortened V by 6 bases and J by 0 bases, and 10 bases separated the two germline ends. CDR1 MNHEY and CDR2 SVGAGI come from the germline V gene. The CDR3 consists of 14 residues. CDR3 loop: CASRPQASTDTQYF. DNA for the CDR3: TGTGCCAGCAGACCACAGGCTAGCACAGATACGCAGTATTTT.

Of note for this clonotype: One end of the junction is discordant with germline, which a read error may explain. This chain links TRBV7-7 with TRBJ2-5; D possibly uses TRBD1 or TRBD2 (7 bases each). The CDR3 is 14 residues long. Germline loops: CDR1 SSHAT, CDR2 FNYEAQ (reference sequence). CDR3: CASSSRGRGETQYF. The CDR3 region has the DNA TGTGCTAGCAGCTCCAGGGGGAGGGGAGAGACCCAGTACTTC. Full variable domain (missing parts from reference TRBV7-7 and TRBJ2-5): GAGVSQSPRYKVTKRGQDVTLRCDPISSHATLYWYQQALGQGPEFLTYFNYEAQPDKSGLPSDRFSAERPEGSISTLTIQRTEQRDSAMYRCASSSRGRGETQYFGPGTRLLVL.

The chain combines TRBV10-2 with TRBJ2-6, with a possible D match to TRBD1 (6 bases). Germline values: CDR1 WSHSY, CDR2 SAAADI. The ends were cut back, 7 bases at V and 4 bases at J, with 14 bases in the middle. The CDR3 runs 15 residues. The DNA for the CDR3 is TGCGCCAGCACTCCGATGGGGGCCGGGGCCAACGTCCTGACTTTC. It yields the protein CASTPMGAGANVLTF.